A selection of T cell receptor beta chains follows, all from one sample in a study of long-term antiretroviral therapy in people with HIV. Data came from immunoSEQ multiplex PCR; TCRdb stores just in-frame clones and leaves some out. Among tens of thousands of clones, 75% to 85% were seen once, and the ten largest hold around 13%. The sample in question was unsorted PBMCs, obtained 0.3 years after starting antiretroviral therapy. These receptors originate from a young man with HIV. The CDR3 runs from the conserved cysteine through the conserved F or W. D genes are given only for firm matches. The size entry is marked missing in some rows and otherwise reads once, few, many or a size class.

J gene: TRBJ2-1
V gene: TRBV14
clone size: once
D gene: TRBD1
CDR3 DNA: TGTGCCAGCAGCCAAATCCAGGGGGTCTACAATGAGCAGTTCTTC
CDR3 protein: CASSQIQGVYNEQFF

J gene: TRBJ2-7
V gene: TRBV9
clone size: -
D gene: -
CDR3 DNA: TGTGCCAGCAGCGTAGAGGGTCAGGGTATTCGAGAGCAGTACTTC
CDR3 protein: CASSVEGQGIREQYF

J gene: TRBJ2-5
V gene: TRBV7-8
clone size: -
D gene: TRBD1
CDR3 DNA: TGTGCCAGCAGCTTCGAGGGGGCGCCGCGGGAGACCCAGTACTTC
CDR3 protein: CASSFEGAPRETQYF

J gene: TRBJ1-1
V gene: TRBV2
clone size: -
D gene: -
CDR3 DNA: TGTGCCAGCAGTCCCGACAGTGAAGCTTTCTTT
CDR3 protein: CASSPDSEAFF

J gene: TRBJ2-7
V gene: TRBV2
clone size: few
D gene: TRBD1
CDR3 DNA: TGTGCCAGCACCACCGCGGGCCAGGGGGTCGAGCAGTACTTC
CDR3 protein: CASTTAGQGVEQYF

J gene: TRBJ2-5
V gene: TRBV5-4
clone size: -
D gene: -
CDR3 DNA: TGTGCCAGCAGCTTGGGAGGGGGACTCGCGGAGACCCAGTACTTC
CDR3 protein: CASSLGGGLAETQYF

J gene: TRBJ2-7
V gene: TRBV18
clone size: -
D gene: -
CDR3 DNA: TGTGCCAGCTCCCGCGACGCGTGGGGCGTGGAGAGCTCCTACGAGCAGTACTTC
CDR3 protein: CASSRDAWGVESSYEQYF

J gene: TRBJ1-2
V gene: TRBV4-3
clone size: -
D gene: -
CDR3 DNA: TGCGCCAGCAGCCCAGTTCAGGGAAGTTTCGGCTACACCTTC
CDR3 protein: CASSPVQGSFGYTF

J gene: TRBJ2-5
V gene: TRBV4-1
clone size: -
D gene: -
CDR3 DNA: TGCGCCAGCAGCCAAGTAGCGGAGACCCAGTACTTC
CDR3 protein: CASSQVAETQYF

J gene: TRBJ1-1
V gene: TRBV28
clone size: -
D gene: -
CDR3 DNA: TGTGCCAGCAGTCCCTCTGTGAGGGCTGAAGCTTTCTTT
CDR3 protein: CASSPSVRAEAFF

J gene: TRBJ2-7
V gene: TRBV13
clone size: -
D gene: -
CDR3 DNA: TGTGCCAGCAGCTTAGCTGGGCACCGTTCCTACGAGCAGTACTTC
CDR3 protein: CASSLAGHRSYEQYF

J gene: TRBJ1-3
V gene: TRBV21-1
clone size: once
D gene: -
CDR3 DNA: TGTGCCAGCAGCAATCAGGAGCGGGCCTCTGGAAACACCATATATTTT
CDR3 protein: CASSNQERASGNTIYF

J gene: TRBJ1-5
V gene: TRBV7-9
clone size: -
D gene: -
CDR3 DNA: TGTGCCAGCAGCTTGACCGTTGGGGGTCAGCCCCAGCATTTT
CDR3 protein: CASSLTVGGQPQHF

J gene: TRBJ1-1
V gene: TRBV5-4
clone size: -
D gene: -
CDR3 DNA: TGTGCCAGCAGCTTTGCAGTGATGAACACTGAAGCTTTCTTT
CDR3 protein: CASSFAVMNTEAFF

J gene: TRBJ2-5
V gene: TRBV7-3
clone size: -
D gene: -
CDR3 DNA: TGTGCCAGCAGCCCACACAAACCGCCGGGGCGTAAGGAGACCCAGTACTTC
CDR3 protein: CASSPHKPPGRKETQYF

J gene: TRBJ2-7
V gene: TRBV6-5
clone size: -
D gene: -
CDR3 DNA: TGTGCCAGCAGTTCTGGGGGGTACGAGCAGTACTTC
CDR3 protein: CASSSGGYEQYF

J gene: TRBJ1-5
V gene: TRBV19
clone size: -
D gene: -
CDR3 DNA: TGTGCCACCAAGTTGAGGGCGGGGAATCAGCCCCAGCATTTT
CDR3 protein: CATKLRAGNQPQHF

J gene: TRBJ2-7
V gene: TRBV7-9
clone size: few
D gene: -
CDR3 DNA: TGTGCCAGCAGCTCCGCAGACTCCTACGAGCAGTACTTC
CDR3 protein: CASSSADSYEQYF

J gene: TRBJ1-5
V gene: TRBV28
clone size: -
D gene: -
CDR3 DNA: TGTGCCAGCAGTATACGGGACGGTTACAATCAGCCCCAGCATTTT
CDR3 protein: CASSIRDGYNQPQHF

J gene: TRBJ2-5
V gene: TRBV29-1
clone size: -
D gene: -
CDR3 DNA: TGCAGCGTGACACCCTCCGGGATAAAAGAGACCCAGTACTTC
CDR3 protein: CSVTPSGIKETQYF

J gene: TRBJ2-2
V gene: TRBV7-3
clone size: once
D gene: -
CDR3 DNA: TGTGCCAGCAGCTTAGGTTCTAGCGGGGAGCTGTTTTTT
CDR3 protein: CASSLGSSGELFF

J gene: TRBJ1-1
V gene: TRBV6-5
clone size: -
D gene: TRBD1
CDR3 DNA: TGTGCCAGCAGGTGGAACAGGGGCGGCACTGAAGCTTTCTTT
CDR3 protein: CASRWNRGGTEAFF

J gene: TRBJ1-2
V gene: TRBV30
clone size: -
D gene: -
CDR3 DNA: TGTGCCTGGAAGGCGCTGGGTAACTATGGCTACACCTTC
CDR3 protein: CAWKALGNYGYTF

J gene: TRBJ2-7
V gene: TRBV29-1
clone size: -
D gene: -
CDR3 DNA: TGCAGCGTCATCCCAGGAAACTCCCACTACGAGCAGTACTTC
CDR3 protein: CSVIPGNSHYEQYF

J gene: TRBJ1-6
V gene: TRBV2
clone size: -
D gene: -
CDR3 DNA: TGTGCCAGCAGTGAACAGCCTGGGAATTCACCCCTCCACTTT
CDR3 protein: CASSEQPGNSPLHF

J gene: TRBJ1-3
V gene: TRBV5-3
clone size: -
D gene: TRBD1
CDR3 DNA: TGTGCCCTTACGCGACAGGGGGCGTCCGGAAACACCATATATTTT
CDR3 protein: CALTRQGASGNTIYF

J gene: TRBJ1-5
V gene: TRBV10-3
clone size: -
D gene: -
CDR3 DNA: TGTGCCATCAGTCCGACAGGAAGGAATCAGCCCCAGCATTTT
CDR3 protein: CAISPTGRNQPQHF

J gene: TRBJ2-2
V gene: TRBV27
clone size: -
D gene: -
CDR3 DNA: TGTGCCAGCAGTGGGGTCTGGGGGCAATGGGACACCGGGGAGCTGTTTTTT
CDR3 protein: CASSGVWGQWDTGELFF

J gene: TRBJ2-3
V gene: TRBV25-1
clone size: once
D gene: -
CDR3 DNA: TGTGCCAGCAGTGAATCGGACAGAGGCACAGATACGCAGTATTTT
CDR3 protein: CASSESDRGTDTQYF

J gene: TRBJ2-7
V gene: TRBV11-2
clone size: -
D gene: -
CDR3 DNA: TGTGCCAGCAGCTACGGAACGTTTTACGAGCAGTACTTC
CDR3 protein: CASSYGTFYEQYF

J gene: TRBJ2-3
V gene: TRBV4-3
clone size: -
D gene: -
CDR3 DNA: TGCGCCAGCAGCCAAGATCGTGTATTGGCGACAGATACGCAGTATTTT
CDR3 protein: CASSQDRVLATDTQYF

J gene: TRBJ2-3
V gene: TRBV7-3
clone size: -
D gene: -
CDR3 DNA: TGTGCCAGCAGCTTTGGTAGCACAGATACGCAGTATTTT
CDR3 protein: CASSFGSTDTQYF

J gene: TRBJ2-1
V gene: TRBV7-3
clone size: -
D gene: -
CDR3 DNA: TGTGCCAGCAGCTTGGACGGATTCAATGAGCAGTTCTTC
CDR3 protein: CASSLDGFNEQFF

J gene: TRBJ2-7
V gene: TRBV2
clone size: -
D gene: TRBD2
CDR3 DNA: TGTGCCAGCAGTGTTAGCGGGGGGTATTACGAGCAGTACTTC
CDR3 protein: CASSVSGGYYEQYF

J gene: TRBJ2-5
V gene: TRBV5-1
clone size: -
D gene: -
CDR3 DNA: TGCGCCAGCAGCTTGGAGGGCCTCGGGGAGACCCAGTACTTC
CDR3 protein: CASSLEGLGETQYF

J gene: TRBJ1-1
V gene: TRBV28
clone size: -
D gene: -
CDR3 DNA: TGTGCCAGCAGTCCACTCTACTCCGGCGCTGAAGCTTTCTTT
CDR3 protein: CASSPLYSGAEAFF

J gene: TRBJ2-3
V gene: TRBV5-1
clone size: -
D gene: -
CDR3 DNA: TGCGCCAGCAGCTTGACGGAGCAGGGGACAGATACGCAGTATTTT
CDR3 protein: CASSLTEQGTDTQYF